Below, 3 T cell receptor beta chains from the same sample are listed, as sequenced in a study of radiotherapy plus CTLA-4 blockade in lung cancer. Data came from immunoSEQ multiplex PCR; TCRdb stores just in-frame clones and leaves some out. The table has some 120,000 clones, 70% to 85% seen once. This material consisted of peripheral blood, taken from a patient treated with radiotherapy plus ipilimumab. These receptors came from a human donor with non-small cell lung cancer that progressed on radiotherapy plus ipilimumab. Some clones in this sample may be carry-over from other donors' samples.

The genes are TRBV5-6 and TRBJ2-7; TRBD2 matches at 7 bases. With 3 bases clipped from V and 3 bases from J, the junction kept 9 bases outside the gene matches. Germline V CDR1 and CDR2: SGHDT, YYEEEE. The CDR3 totals 15 residues. The CDR3 spells CASSSTGLNHYEQYF. CDR3 in DNA: TGTGCCAGCAGCTCAACGGGACTAAACCACTACGAGCAGTACTTC. Full variable domain (remainder filled in from reference TRBV5-6 and TRBJ2-7): DAGVTQSPTHLIKTRGQQVTLRCSPKSGHDTVSWYQQALGQGPQFIFQYYEEEERQRGNFPDRFSGHQFPNYSSELNVNALLLGDSALYLCASSSTGLNHYEQYFGPGTRLTVT.

This clone has more than one count but fewer than ten. The chain has TRBV21-1 and TRBJ1-2. TRBV21-1 is given as a pseudogene. The length of the CDR3 is 16 residues. CDR3 nucleotides: TGTGCCAGCAGCACTCTTGAGGGGCGGAAGAACTATGGCTACACCTTC. It is translated as CASSTLEGRKNYGYTF.

The rearrangement uses TRBV7-9 and TRBJ1-2; no reliable D call. Germline V lookup: CDR1 SEHNR, CDR2 FQNEAQ (reference sequence). The V end lost 1 base, the J end lost 5 bases, and 8 bases lay between the germline ends. This CDR3 is 13 amino acids long. CDR3 protein: CASSLGSEYGYTF. The CDR3, as DNA: TGTGCCAGCAGCTTAGGATCGGAGTATGGCTACACCTTC.